This TCR beta chain was identified during a study of Tregs in tolerant kidney transplant recipients. Study at large: CD4+CD25+CD127- cells came from roughly 3-day belatacept mixed lymphocyte reactions, some with roughly five-day graft donor restimulation.

With regard to this clone: Its antigen is unidentified.

The data were produced by immunoSEQ multiplex PCR, yet TCRdb's version contains in-frame clones alone and is incomplete. This table holds approximately 45,000 clones, about 95% found once. Germline loops: CDR1 KGHSH, CDR2 LQKENI. With 0 bases clipped from V and 1 base from J, the junction kept 1 base outside the gene matches. This CDR3 spans 17 amino acids. Sequenced: Tregs from blood cultured with allogeneic cells. This clonotype originated in a human donor in good health. The rearrangement joins TRBV18 to TRBJ2-3, with TRBD2 matching over 13 bases. The CDR3: CASSPPGTSGGTDTQYF. In DNA form, the CDR3 reads TGTGCCAGCTCACCACCCGGGACTAGCGGGGGCACAGATACGCAGTATTTT.